These 13 T cell receptor beta chains were sequenced from one sample in a study of PD-L1 blockade in urothelial cancer. TCRdb keeps only in-frame clones here, not all; method: immunoSEQ multiplex PCR. Here the sample spans roughly 76,000 clones, under 95% being singletons. Noted time point: peripheral blood 6 weeks after treatment start. Material: PBMCs, obtained around atezolizumab (anti-PD-L1) treatment. The origin of the receptors is an elderly woman with urothelial cancer.

This chain links TRBV12-2 with TRBJ2-1; TRBD2, as called in the table, went unchecked against the DNA. TRBV12-2 is tagged as a pseudogene. The CDR3 totals 19 residues. The CDR3 reads CASRLARADLYGSYNEQFF. Here the CDR3 DNA reads TGTGCAAGTCGCTTAGCGAGGGCAGACCTTTATGGCTCCTACAATGAGCAGTTCTTC.

This clone was detected once. This rearrangement joins TRBV5-1 to TRBJ2-2; D remains ambiguous. Looked up from germline, CDR1 is SGHRS and CDR2 is YFSETQ. The V and J ends lost 0 bases and 4 bases respectively, with 10 bases between them. The CDR3 extends over 15 amino acids. The CDR3 nucleotides read TGCGCCAGCAGCTTGGAGAGGCGTCGCACCGGGGAGCTGTTTTTT. Protein: CASSLERRRTGELFF.

The V call is TRBV5-4, the J call TRBJ2-5; TRBD2 is a possible D gene (6 bases). This CDR3 spans 16 amino acids. Trimming took 4 bases from V and 2 from J, leaving 18 bases between them. Germline CDR1 and CDR2: SGHNT and YYREEE (reference sequence). The CDR3 is CASSQRYRELQETQYF. The CDR3 DNA is TGTGCCAGCAGCCAACGCTACCGGGAGCTTCAAGAGACCCAGTACTTC.

This chain joins TRBV5-1 and TRBJ2-1, with 10 bases aligning to TRBD2. The V and J ends lost 1 base and 6 bases, in that order; junction bases with no gene match: 4. This CDR3 is built from 15 residues. Germline assignment: CDR1 SGHRS and CDR2 YFSETQ. CDR3 nucleotides: TGCGCCAGCAGCTTGCGGTTAGCGGGGGGCAATGAGCAGTTCTTC. It yields the protein CASSLRLAGGNEQFF. Using reference TRBV5-1 and TRBJ2-1 for the parts outside the CDR3, the full variable domain is KAGVTQTPRYLIKTRGQQVTLSCSPISGHRSVSWYQQTPGQGLQFLFEYFSETQRNKGNFPGRFSGRQFSNSRSEMNVSTLELGDSALYLCASSLRLAGGNEQFFGPGTRLTVL.

J is TRBJ2-7 and V is TRBV29-1; 7 nucleotides match TRBD2. CDR1 SQVTM and CDR2 ANQGSEA come from the germline V gene. Trimming at V came to 7 bases and at J to 7 bases, leaving 7 bases not matched to a gene. CDR3 length: 11 amino acids. The CDR3, as DNA: TGCAGCGCCGGCCTGGGAGGGGAGCAGTACTTC. Its protein product is CSAGLGGEQYF.

This clone occurred once. The chain has TRBV4-1 and TRBJ2-1, with D possibly matching TRBD1 (6 bases). Looked up from germline, CDR1 is MGHRA and CDR2 is YSYEKL. V shed 4 bases and J shed 4 bases, with 17 bases lying between them. This CDR3 has 16 amino acids. The CDR3 DNA is TGCGCCAGCAGCCTGACCCGGACAGAGCTATACAATGAGCAGTTCTTC. This codes for CASSLTRTELYNEQFF.

The chain has TRBV7-8 and TRBJ2-6, with D possibly being TRBD2 (5 bases). Germline V lookup: CDR1 SGHVS, CDR2 FQNEAQ. The CDR3 consists of 17 residues. V lost 3 bases and J 7 bases, leaving 19 bases between the germline ends. CDR3 sequence: CASSFAGSAAGANVLTF. The DNA of the CDR3 is TGTGCCAGCAGCTTTGCCGGGTCCGCGGCGGGCGCCAACGTCCTGACTTTC.

The chain couples TRBV28 to TRBJ2-5; 12 positions agree with TRBD2. Germline values: CDR1 MDHEN, CDR2 SYDVKM. Germline trimming cut 7 bases from V and 4 bases from J; bases unmatched to any gene: 1. The CDR3 covers 13 residues. Written as DNA, the CDR3 is TGTGCCAGCACGACTAGCGGGAGAGAGACCCAGTACTTC. It translates to CASTTSGRETQYF.

The rearrangement joins TRBV6-5 to TRBJ1-1, with a possible D match to TRBD1 (6 bases). The V and J ends lost 5 bases and 2 bases respectively, with 12 bases between them. The CDR3 extends over 14 amino acids. CDR1 is MNHEY and CDR2 is SVGAGI in the germline V gene. In nucleotides, the CDR3 is TGTGCCAGCAGTGGGGGGGCCACCAACACTGAAGCTTTCTTT. Its translation is CASSGGATNTEAFF.

The V and J genes are TRBV5-1 and TRBJ1-5; D is unresolved. Germline CDR1 is SGHRS and CDR2 is YFSETQ. Trimming pared 5 bases from V and 5 bases from J, leaving 11 bases between. There are 13 residues in the CDR3. The CDR3 nucleotides read TGCGCCAGCAGTCCGGGGAGGGATCAGCCCCAGCATTTT. As protein: CASSPGRDQPQHF.

The chain joins TRBV11-2 to TRBJ2-3; 9 bases agree with TRBD2. Germline CDR1 is SGHAT and CDR2 is FQNNGV. This CDR3 contains 17 residues. Trimming removed 5 bases from V and 4 bases from J; junction bases left unmatched: 13. This CDR3 is CASSIQTSGLAADTQYF. Here the CDR3 DNA reads TGTGCCAGCAGCATCCAAACTAGCGGGTTAGCGGCAGATACGCAGTATTTT.

CDR3 amino acids: CASSLVGRAGETQYF. The CDR3 DNA is TGCGCCAGCAGCTTGGTTGGTCGGGCGGGAGAGACCCAGTACTTC. The chain employs TRBV5-1 and TRBJ2-5, with D tentatively TRBD2 (5 bases). Trimming pared 0 bases from V and 4 bases from J, leaving 13 bases between. The CDR3 runs to 15 residues. Germline V gene sequence: CDR1 SGHRS, CDR2 YFSETQ.

J is TRBJ2-7 and V is TRBV28; TRBD1 aligns across 8 bases. Germline V lookup: CDR1 MDHEN, CDR2 SYDVKM. There are 14 residues in the CDR3. Trimming took 3 bases from V and 2 from J; bases not matched to a gene: 3. This chain's CDR3 is CASSLGTGAYEQYF. As DNA, the CDR3 is TGTGCCAGCAGTTTGGGGACAGGTGCCTACGAGCAGTACTTC.